These 22 T cell receptor beta chains were all obtained from the same sample, sequenced in a study of blood T cells in healthy people across ages (dated by TCRdb to about 2015). Libraries came from 5' RACE. Sequenced on an Illumina HiSeq 2500. A second PCR of about 7 to 12 cycles was run with a J-beta primer mix and a sample-barcoded 5' primer. TCRdb cleaned the public reads at Q25 with fastp, built clones with MiXCR and kept in-frame beta chains. Entries that share a CDR3 protein sequence are merged under the most common genes and DNA. The table for this sample lists 1.5 million to 1.8 million distinct CDR3 sequences; 35% to 45% of them were counted only once. The ten largest clones represent over 3.5% of the sample. Sequences were obtained from blood. Every receptor here comes from a woman between 18 and 29 years old in good health.

A few counts support this clonotype. V gene TRBV29-1 combines with J gene TRBJ1-1, with unresolved D. CDR1 is SQVTM and CDR2 is ANQGSEA in the germline V gene. Trimming cost V 5 bases and J 1 base, with 14 bases left between them. The CDR3 totals 14 residues. The chain's CDR3 is CSVHSHPGNTEAFF. CDR3 nucleotides: TGCAGCGTTCATTCCCATCCAGGGAACACTGAAGCTTTCTTT.

This clonotype was found once. The chain carries TRBV28 and TRBJ2-3; D is uncertain. This CDR3 contains 12 residues. Germline CDR1 is MDHEN and CDR2 is SYDVKM. Trimming removed 1 base from V and 8 bases from J, with 7 bases in between. The DNA for the CDR3 is TGTGCCAGCAGTTTATCTACGGGTACGCAGTATTTT. This codes for CASSLSTGTQYF.

The rearrangement joins TRBV7-2 to TRBJ2-2, with a tentative D call TRBD1 (5 bases). CDR1 and CDR2 from the germline V gene are SGHTA and FQGNSA. The CDR3 consists of 15 residues. V was trimmed by 2 bases and J by 1 base, leaving 8 bases between them. In DNA form, the CDR3 reads TGTGCCAGCAGCTTAAGTCAGGGGAACACCGGGGAGCTGTTTTTT. It is translated as CASSLSQGNTGELFF.

In this sample, this clonotype turned up a few times. The CDR3 protein is CASSLSSLSYEQYF. The CDR3 coding sequence is TGTGCCAGCAGCTTAAGCAGCCTCTCCTACGAGCAGTACTTC. The chain has TRBV11-2 and TRBJ2-7; D is undetermined. V dropped 2 bases and J dropped 0 bases, with 8 bases sitting between them. Germline assignment: CDR1 SGHAT and CDR2 FQNNGV. This CDR3 spans 14 amino acids.

The V and J genes are TRBV4-2 and TRBJ1-5; 9 bases are shared with TRBD1. The CDR3 runs 16 residues. Germline CDR1 and CDR2: LGHNA and YNFKEQ. V lost 0 bases to trimming and J lost 6 bases; unmatched junction nucleotides: 6. DNA for the CDR3: TGTGCCAGCAGCCAAGACGGACAGGGGTTAATTCAGCCCCAGCATTTT. Protein: CASSQDGQGLIQPQHF.

The gene calls are TRBV20-1 and TRBJ2-1; D is unresolved. V was shortened by 1 base and J by 5 bases, with 9 bases between the two germline ends. This CDR3 comprises 13 residues. Germline V gene sequence: CDR1 DFQATT, CDR2 SNEGSKA (reference sequence). CDR3 sequence: CSARGVTHNEQFF. The CDR3 region has the DNA TGCAGTGCTAGAGGTGTCACCCACAATGAGCAGTTCTTC.

This clonotype appeared a few times. The V gene is TRBV4-3, the J gene TRBJ2-5; D is ambiguous. Looked up from germline, CDR1 is LGHNA and CDR2 is YSLEER. Trimming removed 1 base at V and 11 bases at J, with 17 bases between. This CDR3 has 14 residues. The CDR3 protein is CASSQVQGLNEQYF. For the CDR3, the DNA is TGCGCCAGCAGCCAAGTCCAAGGGTTGAATGAGCAGTACTTC.

In this sample, this clonotype turned up a few times. V usage is TRBV2 and J usage is TRBJ2-2; the D gene is possibly TRBD1 (5 bases). This CDR3 is 15 amino acids long. In germline, CDR1 is SNHLY, CDR2 FYNNEI. Deletions cut 2 bases from V and 2 bases from J, with 9 bases between. For the CDR3, the DNA is TGTGCCAGCAGTGAAAGTGACAGCAACACCGGGGAGCTGTTTTTT. Translated, it gives CASSESDSNTGELFF. The full variable domain, rest sourced from reference TRBV2 and TRBJ2-2, is EPEVTQTPSHQVTQMGQEVILRCVPISNHLYFYWYRQILGQKVEFLVSFYNNEISEKSEIFDDQFSVERPDGSNFTLKIRSTKLEDSAMYFCASSESDSNTGELFFGEGSRLTVL.

The gene calls are TRBV29-1 and TRBJ2-5; D remains ambiguous. V gave up 0 bases and J gave up 5 bases, with 13 bases separating them. The germline gives CDR1 SQVTM, CDR2 ANQGSEA. The CDR3 sequence is 14 residues long. The chain's CDR3 is CSVEEGYITETQYF. DNA for the CDR3: TGCAGCGTTGAAGAAGGCTACATCACCGAGACCCAGTACTTC.

This clonotype was detected a few times. The V and J genes are TRBV20-1 and TRBJ2-7; perhaps TRBD1 as D (6 bases). V lost 0 bases and J 0 bases, leaving 15 bases between the germline ends. Looked up from germline, CDR1 is DFQATT and CDR2 is SNEGSKA (reference sequence). CDR3 length: 16 residues. The CDR3 is CSARELQGGVSYEQYF. CDR3 coding DNA: TGCAGTGCTAGAGAACTGCAAGGGGGTGTCTCCTACGAGCAGTACTTC.

This clonotype was detected many times. The chain is built from TRBV29-1 and TRBJ2-7; D is ambiguous. CDR3 length: 12 residues. Germline-derived CDR1 and CDR2 are SQVTM and ANQGSEA. Deletions cut 4 bases from V and 2 bases from J, with 9 bases between. This CDR3 is CSVVAGTYEQYF. The DNA for the CDR3 is TGCAGCGTTGTAGCTGGAACCTACGAGCAGTACTTC.

The chain joins TRBV4-2 to TRBJ1-1; possible D gene TRBD1, 5 bases. The CDR3 runs to 14 residues. V lost 1 base and J lost 4, with 10 bases in between. Germline V gives CDR1 LGHNA, CDR2 YNFKEQ. CDR3 residues: CASSQGREPTEAFF. In DNA, the CDR3 is TGTGCCAGCAGCCAAGGCAGGGAGCCCACTGAAGCTTTCTTT.

The chain couples TRBV3-1 to TRBJ2-7; D not certain. Germline V lookup: CDR1 LGHDT, CDR2 YNNKEL (reference sequence). The CDR3 is 14 amino acids. Trimming removed 0 bases from V and 7 bases from J, with 13 bases in between. The DNA for the CDR3 is TGTGCCAGCAGCCAAGAAGGGTCCTACAATGAGCAGTACTTC. Its translation: CASSQEGSYNEQYF.

The chain is built from TRBV5-1 and TRBJ2-7, with D possibly being TRBD1 (7 bases). This CDR3 region has 14 residues. The germline V gene encodes CDR1 SGHRS and CDR2 YFSETQ. V lost 2 bases and J 5 bases, leaving 14 bases between the germline ends. The CDR3 DNA sequence: TGCGCCAGCAGCTTAGGAGGGGGCGAGGACGAGCAGTACTTC. It is translated as CASSLGGGEDEQYF.

The chain carries TRBV7-2 and TRBJ2-3; D ambiguous. Germline values: CDR1 SGHTA, CDR2 FQGNSA. V was pared by 3 bases and J by 0 bases, with 7 bases between. This CDR3 is 14 amino acids long. CDR3 in amino acids: CASSFAVSTDTQYF. CDR3 nucleotides: TGTGCCAGCAGCTTTGCCGTTAGCACAGATACGCAGTATTTT. Full variable domain (missing parts from reference TRBV7-2 and TRBJ2-3): GAGVSQSPSNKVTEKGKDVELRCDPISGHTALYWYRQSLGQGLEFLIYFQGNSAPDKSGLPSDRFSAERTGGSVSTLTIQRTQQEDSAVYLCASSFAVSTDTQYFGPGTRLTVL.

The V call is TRBV20-1, the J call TRBJ1-5; 7 bases match TRBD1. Trimming removed 5 bases from V and 0 bases from J; junction bases left unmatched: 13. The CDR3 is 17 residues long. Germline CDR1 reads DFQATT; CDR2 reads SNEGSKA (reference sequence). DNA of the CDR3: TGCAGTGCTTGGAGGGGACAGCCCAACTATAGCAATCAGCCCCAGCATTTT. It codes for CSAWRGQPNYSNQPQHF.

This sequence joins TRBV20-1 and TRBJ2-7; 11 bases agree with TRBD2. Germline CDR1 reads DFQATT; CDR2 reads SNEGSKA (reference sequence). The length of the CDR3 is 12 residues. The ends lost 8 bases at V and 9 bases at J; junction bases unmatched: 9. This chain's CDR3 is CSLAGGPCGQYF. As DNA, the CDR3 is TGCAGTTTAGCGGGAGGGCCATGTGGGCAGTACTTC.

The chain links TRBV10-3 to TRBJ2-7; 8 positions match TRBD1. The CDR3 spans 15 residues. V shed 1 base, J shed 2 bases, and the junction held 4 bases outside the gene matches. The germline V gene encodes CDR1 ENHRY and CDR2 SYGVKD. The CDR3 spells CAISELGQDTYEQYF. CDR3 DNA sequence: TGTGCCATCAGTGAGTTGGGACAGGACACCTACGAGCAGTACTTC.

This chain uses TRBV24-1 with TRBJ2-1; TRBD2 agrees at 14 bases. There are 15 residues in the CDR3. V dropped 5 bases and J dropped 7; count of bases not matched to a gene: 3. Looked up from germline, CDR1 is KGHDR and CDR2 is SFDVKD. CDR3 protein: CATSGTSGGRNEQFF. In nucleotides, the CDR3 is TGTGCCACCAGTGGGACTAGCGGGGGGAGGAATGAGCAGTTCTTC.

This clonotype was seen more than once but under ten times. The rearrangement links TRBV29-1 to TRBJ2-1; the D call may be TRBD1 or TRBD2 (5 bases each). Germline CDR1 SQVTM, CDR2 ANQGSEA. This CDR3 has 15 amino acids. Trimming pared 5 bases from V and 0 bases from J, leaving 14 bases between. For the CDR3, the DNA is TGCAGCGTTTCCGGGACGGAGGCCTCCTACAATGAGCAGTTCTTC. Its protein is CSVSGTEASYNEQFF.

The gene calls are TRBV28 and TRBJ2-1, with D possibly called TRBD1 or TRBD2 (5 bases each). The CDR3 consists of 18 residues. Germline lookup yields CDR1 MDHEN and CDR2 SYDVKM. Trimming removed 3 bases at V and 0 bases at J, with 18 bases between. The CDR3 region is CASSFRYMSGGSYNEQFF. Written as DNA, the CDR3 is TGTGCCAGCAGTTTCCGTTACATGAGTGGGGGCTCCTACAATGAGCAGTTCTTC.

This clonotype has just one count. The chain carries TRBV5-1 and TRBJ1-2; D gene unclear. Germline assignment: CDR1 SGHRS and CDR2 YFSETQ. Trimming took 0 bases from V and 0 from J, leaving 12 bases between them. The CDR3 contains 16 residues. CDR3 bases: TGCGCCAGCAGCTTGGCGGCGGCCAGAACTAACTATGGCTACACCTTC. This translates into CASSLAAARTNYGYTF.